Presented here are 17 T cell receptor beta chains from one specimen sequenced in a study of blood T cell repertoires in COVID-19. Sequencing was performed with immunoSEQ multiplex PCR; in TCRdb, only in-frame clones are kept and a portion is missing. The repertoire consists of around 300,000 clones, with 75% to 95% occurring once and the leading ten covering roughly 7%. The sample taken for sequencing was peripheral blood. These receptor sequences come from a woman in her twenties or thirties with COVID-19, enrolled during active disease.

The chain uses TRBV5-6 and TRBJ1-4, with TRBD1 matching 7 bases. With V trimmed by 4 bases and J by 4 bases, 7 bases remained unmatched. The CDR3 is made up of 15 amino acids. The germline V gene encodes CDR1 SGHDT and CDR2 YYEEEE. The CDR3 loop is CASSTPGQHNEKLFF. CDR3 bases: TGTGCCAGCAGCACGCCGGGACAGCATAATGAAAAACTGTTTTTT.

The rearrangement joins TRBV11-2 to TRBJ2-7, with TRBD2 identical over 7 bases. Germline V lookup: CDR1 SGHAT, CDR2 FQNNGV. Trimming cost V 4 bases and J 6 bases; bases outside gene matches: 12. The CDR3 extends over 15 amino acids. CDR3 DNA sequence: TGTGCCAGCAGCTCCCTAGGACTAGGTCCGGGCGAGCAGTACTTC. Encoded protein: CASSSLGLGPGEQYF.

The count of this clone is one. This sequence joins TRBV28 and TRBJ2-7; 7 bases match TRBD1. Trimming cost V 4 bases and J 7 bases; bases outside gene matches: 7. CDR1 is MDHEN and CDR2 is SYDVKM in the germline V gene. The CDR3 is 13 residues long. The CDR3 DNA follows: TGTGCCAGCAGTTACGGACAGGTTCGAGAGCAGTACTTC. Protein product: CASSYGQVREQYF.

The chain links TRBV9 to TRBJ2-3; D call uncertain. Trimming pared 1 base from V and 4 bases from J, leaving 7 bases between. The CDR3 totals 13 residues. CDR1 is SGDLS, CDR2 YYNGEE, per germline. In DNA, the CDR3 is TGTGCCAGCAGCGTAACCCAGGCAGATACGCAGTATTTT. Translation gives CASSVTQADTQYF.

This clone was seen just once. The V gene is TRBV9, the J gene TRBJ1-6, with D possibly being TRBD1 (5 bases). Trimming pared 3 bases from V and 3 bases from J, leaving 10 bases between. The CDR3 loop spans 15 amino acids. Looked up from germline, CDR1 is SGDLS and CDR2 is YYNGEE. CDR3 protein: CASSATVSYNSPLHF. CDR3 nucleotide sequence: TGTGCCAGCAGCGCGACAGTTAGCTATAATTCACCCCTCCACTTT. Using reference TRBV9 and TRBJ1-6 for the parts outside the CDR3, the full variable domain is DSGVTQTPKHLITATGQRVTLRCSPRSGDLSVYWYQQSLDQGLQFLIQYYNGEERAKGNILERFSAQQFPDLHSELNLSSLELGDSALYFCASSATVSYNSPLHFGNGTRLTVT.

V usage is TRBV6-1 and J usage is TRBJ1-1; D remains unclear. The length of the CDR3 is 11 residues. Germline assignment: CDR1 MNHNS and CDR2 SASEGT. Trimming left V 0 bases short and J 12 bases short, with 8 bases between. The CDR3 here is CASSEAERTFF. As DNA, the CDR3 is TGTGCCAGCAGTGAAGCGGAGAGGACTTTCTTT.

The sample holds a few counts of this clone. This chain joins TRBV4-1 and TRBJ1-2; 9 nucleotides align to TRBD1. The CDR3 totals 16 residues. Germline CDR1 and CDR2: MGHRA and YSYEKL. With V trimmed by 2 bases and J by 6 bases, 10 bases remained unmatched. The CDR3 DNA reads TGCGCCAGCAGCCAACCGCGAGGACAGGGGTGGAATGGCTACACCTTC. It codes for CASSQPRGQGWNGYTF.

V usage is TRBV4-1 and J usage is TRBJ1-1; D uncertain. Germline V lookup: CDR1 MGHRA, CDR2 YSYEKL. The CDR3 extends over 14 amino acids. V dropped 0 bases and J dropped 4 bases, with 9 bases sitting between them. Here the CDR3 DNA reads TGCGCCAGCAGCCAAGAAGGAGAGGGCACTGAAGCTTTCTTT. Translated: CASSQEGEGTEAFF.

The V gene is TRBV24-1, the J gene TRBJ1-2; perhaps TRBD1 as D (6 bases). The CDR3 length is 13 residues. V lost 5 bases, J lost 8 bases, and 14 bases lay in between. Germline CDR1 reads KGHDR; CDR2 reads SFDVKD. Written as DNA, the CDR3 is TGTGCCACCAGTGGGATCACAGGGACAGGCTACACCTTC. This gives the protein CATSGITGTGYTF.

This chain connects TRBV7-6 to TRBJ2-1, with 8 bases identical to TRBD1. This CDR3 has 16 amino acids. V lost 5 bases to trimming and J lost 4 bases; unmatched junction nucleotides: 10. Germline-derived CDR1 and CDR2 are SGHVS and FNYEAQ. The CDR3: CASSPRTGFEYNEQFF. CDR3 sequence (DNA): TGTGCCAGCAGCCCTCGGACAGGGTTCGAATACAATGAGCAGTTCTTC.

The genes are TRBV28 and TRBJ2-7; 8 bases agree with TRBD1. V lost 3 bases to trimming and J lost 1 base; unmatched junction nucleotides: 8. The CDR3 is made up of 16 amino acids. CDR1 is MDHEN, CDR2 SYDVKM, per germline. The CDR3 bases are TGTGCCAGCAGTTTGTTTGCCGGACAGGGTTCCTACGAGCAGTACTTC. It specifies CASSLFAGQGSYEQYF.

The rearrangement uses TRBV6-1 and TRBJ2-7; 8 positions agree with TRBD2. Germline trimming cut 3 bases from V and 4 bases from J; bases unmatched to any gene: 8. This CDR3 contains 15 residues. Germline values: CDR1 MNHNS, CDR2 SASEGT. The CDR3 DNA reads as TGTGCCAGCAGTGAGTTAGGGACTAGTATATACGAGCAGTACTTC. This encodes CASSELGTSIYEQYF.

The V gene is TRBV5-1, the J gene TRBJ2-7; 7 bases are shared with TRBD1. Germline V gene lookup returns CDR1 SGHRS and CDR2 YFSETQ. This CDR3 has 15 amino acids. V lost 0 bases and J lost 4; bases outside the gene matches: 7. CDR3 in DNA: TGCGCCAGCAGCTTGGGACAGGGTGTGTTGTACGAGCAGTACTTC. It yields the protein CASSLGQGVLYEQYF.

The chain couples TRBV4-2 to TRBJ1-1, with D unclear. The CDR3 loop spans 13 amino acids. V was shortened by 4 bases and J by 2 bases, with 8 bases between the two germline ends. CDR1 is LGHNA, CDR2 YNFKEQ, per germline. The CDR3 sequence is CASSRALNTEAFF. In DNA, the CDR3 is TGTGCCAGCAGCCGGGCCCTTAACACTGAAGCTTTCTTT.

The chain couples TRBV12-2 to TRBJ2-1; the D call TRBD2 from the table was never checked on the DNA. TRBV12-2 represents a pseudogene. The CDR3 has 17 amino acids. The CDR3 loop is CASRLPYRGRAHNEQFF. The CDR3, as DNA: TGTGCAAGTCGCTTACCCTATCGCGGGAGGGCCCACAATGAGCAGTTCTTC.

The V call is TRBV3-1 (or the pseudogene TRBV3-2), the J call TRBJ2-2; TRBD2 matches 8 bases. V lost 3 bases, J lost 7 bases, and 7 bases stayed unmatched. The CDR3 loop spans 15 amino acids. Germline CDR1 reads LGHDT; CDR2 reads YNNKEL (reference sequence). The CDR3 is CASSHSGTRVGELFF. CDR3 nucleotide sequence: TGTGCCAGCAGCCATTCCGGGACTAGGGTCGGGGAGCTGTTTTTT.

The rearrangement joins TRBV23-1 to TRBJ1-4, with a weak D call TRBD1 (6 bases). TRBV23-1 is reported as an ORF; its role is uncertain. The CDR3 is 14 amino acids. V was shortened by 8 bases and J by 4 bases, with 14 bases between the two germline ends. The CDR3 spells CASGGGQNNEKLFF. Here the CDR3 DNA reads TGCGCCAGCGGCGGGGGGCAGAATAATGAAAAACTGTTTTTT.